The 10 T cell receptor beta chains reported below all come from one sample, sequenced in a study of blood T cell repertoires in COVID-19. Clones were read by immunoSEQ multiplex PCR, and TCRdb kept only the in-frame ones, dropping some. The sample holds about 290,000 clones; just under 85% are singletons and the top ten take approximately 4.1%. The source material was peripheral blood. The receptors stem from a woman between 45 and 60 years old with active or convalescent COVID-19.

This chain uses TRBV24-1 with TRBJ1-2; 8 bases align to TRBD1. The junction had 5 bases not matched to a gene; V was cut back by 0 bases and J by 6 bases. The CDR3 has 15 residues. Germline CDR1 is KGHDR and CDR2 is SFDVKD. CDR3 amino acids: CATSDLTGGRDGYTF. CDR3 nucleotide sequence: TGTGCCACCAGTGATTTGACAGGGGGGCGCGATGGCTACACCTTC.

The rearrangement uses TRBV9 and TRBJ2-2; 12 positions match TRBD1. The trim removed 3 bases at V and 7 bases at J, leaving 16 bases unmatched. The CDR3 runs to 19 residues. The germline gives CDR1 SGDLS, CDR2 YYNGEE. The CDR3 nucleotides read TGTGCCAGCAGCGCCGCGCCCTATCGGGACAGGGGGCGCGTCGGGGAGCTGTTTTTT. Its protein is CASSAAPYRDRGRVGELFF.

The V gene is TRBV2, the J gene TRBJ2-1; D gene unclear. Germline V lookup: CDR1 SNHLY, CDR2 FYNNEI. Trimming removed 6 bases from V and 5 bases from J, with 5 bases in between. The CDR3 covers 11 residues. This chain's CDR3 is CASSPDNEQFF. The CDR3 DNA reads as TGTGCCAGCAGCCCCGACAATGAGCAGTTCTTC. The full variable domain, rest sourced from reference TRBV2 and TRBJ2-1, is EPEVTQTPSHQVTQMGQEVILRCVPISNHLYFYWYRQILGQKVEFLVSFYNNEISEKSEIFDDQFSVERPDGSNFTLKIRSTKLEDSAMYFCASSPDNEQFFGPGTRLTVL.

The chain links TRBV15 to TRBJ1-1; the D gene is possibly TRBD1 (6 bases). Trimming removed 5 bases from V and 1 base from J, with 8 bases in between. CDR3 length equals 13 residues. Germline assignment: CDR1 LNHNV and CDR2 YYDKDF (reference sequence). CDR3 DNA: TGTGCCACCAGCCCCAGGGGGAACACTGAAGCTTTCTTT. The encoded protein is CATSPRGNTEAFF.

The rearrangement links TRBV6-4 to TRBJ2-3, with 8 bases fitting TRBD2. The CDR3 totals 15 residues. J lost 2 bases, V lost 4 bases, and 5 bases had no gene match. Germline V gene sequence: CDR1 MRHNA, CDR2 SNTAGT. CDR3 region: CASSAPSGFTDTQYF. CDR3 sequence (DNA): TGTGCCAGCAGTGCCCCTAGCGGGTTCACAGATACGCAGTATTTT.

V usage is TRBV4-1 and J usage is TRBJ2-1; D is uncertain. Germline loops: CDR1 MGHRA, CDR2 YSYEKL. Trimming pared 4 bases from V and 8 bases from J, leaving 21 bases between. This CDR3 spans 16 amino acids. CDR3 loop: CASSPPPISDGYEQFF. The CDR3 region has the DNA TGCGCCAGCAGCCCACCCCCTATAAGCGACGGGTATGAGCAGTTCTTC.

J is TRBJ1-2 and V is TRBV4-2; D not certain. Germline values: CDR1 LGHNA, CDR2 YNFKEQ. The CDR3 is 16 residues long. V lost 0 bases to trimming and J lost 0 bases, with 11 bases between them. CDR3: CASSQDHGKANYGYTF. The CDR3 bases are TGTGCCAGCAGCCAAGATCACGGGAAGGCTAACTATGGCTACACCTTC.

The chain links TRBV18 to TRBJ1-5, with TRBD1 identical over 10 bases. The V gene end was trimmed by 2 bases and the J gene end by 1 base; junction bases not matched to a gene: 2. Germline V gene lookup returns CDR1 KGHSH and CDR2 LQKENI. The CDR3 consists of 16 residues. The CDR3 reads CASSPTGQGSNQPQHF. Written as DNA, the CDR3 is TGTGCCAGCTCACCAACGGGACAGGGGAGCAATCAGCCCCAGCATTTT.

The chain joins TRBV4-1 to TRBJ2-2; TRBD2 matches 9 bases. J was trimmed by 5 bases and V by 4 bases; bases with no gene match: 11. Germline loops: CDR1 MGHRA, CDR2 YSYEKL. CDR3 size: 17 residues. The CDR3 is CASSRAVAGVLTGELFF. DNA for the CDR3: TGCGCCAGCAGCCGAGCCGTAGCGGGAGTGTTAACCGGGGAGCTGTTTTTT.

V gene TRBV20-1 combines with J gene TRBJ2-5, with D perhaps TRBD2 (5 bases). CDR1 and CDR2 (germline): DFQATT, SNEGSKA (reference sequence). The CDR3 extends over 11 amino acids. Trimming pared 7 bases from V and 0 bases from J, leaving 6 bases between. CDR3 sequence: CSGTDQETQYF. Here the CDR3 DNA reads TGCAGTGGGACTGACCAAGAGACCCAGTACTTC.